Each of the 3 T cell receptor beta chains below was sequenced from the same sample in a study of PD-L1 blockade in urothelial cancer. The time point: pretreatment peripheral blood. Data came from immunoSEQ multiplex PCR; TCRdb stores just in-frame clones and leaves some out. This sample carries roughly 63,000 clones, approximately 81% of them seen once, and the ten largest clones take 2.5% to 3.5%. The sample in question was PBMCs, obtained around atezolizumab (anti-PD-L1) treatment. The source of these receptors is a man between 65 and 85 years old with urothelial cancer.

CDR3 nucleotides: TGTGCCAGCGAAGGGACTAGCGGGAGTGGGAGGGAGTCAGATACGCAGTATTTT. It is translated as CASEGTSGSGRESDTQYF. The chain employs TRBV2 and TRBJ2-3; the match to TRBD2 covers 14 bases. V lost 8 bases to trimming and J lost 4 bases; unmatched junction nucleotides: 14. CDR3 length equals 18 residues. Germline CDR1 reads SNHLY; CDR2 reads FYNNEI.

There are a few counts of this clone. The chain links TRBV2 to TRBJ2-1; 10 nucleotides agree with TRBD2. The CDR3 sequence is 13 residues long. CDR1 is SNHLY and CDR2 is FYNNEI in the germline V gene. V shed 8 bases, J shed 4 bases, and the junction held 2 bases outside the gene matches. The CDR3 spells CASGTSAYNEQFF. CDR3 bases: TGTGCCAGCGGGACTAGCGCATACAATGAGCAGTTCTTC.

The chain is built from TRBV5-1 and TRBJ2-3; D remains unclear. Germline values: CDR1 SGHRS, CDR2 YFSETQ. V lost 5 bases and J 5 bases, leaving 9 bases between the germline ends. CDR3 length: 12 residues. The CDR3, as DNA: TGCGCCAGCAGTTTCTCGGGAGATACGCAGTATTTT. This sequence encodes CASSFSGDTQYF.